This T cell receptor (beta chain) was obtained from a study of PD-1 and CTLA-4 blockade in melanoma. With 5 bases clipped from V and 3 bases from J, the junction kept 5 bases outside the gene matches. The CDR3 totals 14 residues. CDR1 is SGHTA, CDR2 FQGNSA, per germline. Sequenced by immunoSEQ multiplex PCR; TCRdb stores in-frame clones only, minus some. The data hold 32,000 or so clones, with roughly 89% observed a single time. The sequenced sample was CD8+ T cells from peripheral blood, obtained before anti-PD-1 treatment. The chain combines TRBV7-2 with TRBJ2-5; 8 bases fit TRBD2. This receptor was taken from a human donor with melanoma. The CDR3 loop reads CASSTPGLEETQYF. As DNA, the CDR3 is TGTGCCAGCAGCACCCCGGGACTAGAAGAGACCCAGTACTTC.